This T cell receptor beta chain was sequenced during a study of blood T cell repertoires in COVID-19. TCRdb keeps only in-frame clones here, not all; method: immunoSEQ multiplex PCR. The sample lists nearly 250,000 clones, approximately 85% occurring once. This CDR3 spans 15 amino acids. V dropped 5 bases and J dropped 4; count of bases not matched to a gene: 9. Germline-derived CDR1 and CDR2 are MNHEY and SMNVEV (reference sequence). The sequence was obtained from a woman aged 45-65 years with acute COVID-19. The chain combines TRBV27 with TRBJ1-2; 8 bases match TRBD1. The source material was PBMCs or T cells enriched from blood (not recorded which). The DNA for the CDR3 is TGTGCCAGCAGTCCAGGGACAGGTGGGGTCTATGGCTACACCTTC. Amino acids: CASSPGTGGVYGYTF.